This T cell receptor (beta chain) was recovered during a study of T cell repertoires in cytomegalovirus infection. Background on the study: Researchers turned to recently identified HLA-C-restricted CMV epitopes as well as well-studied HLA-B-restricted ones. Both a matching HLA type and CMV infection were indicated by public TCR beta signatures.

Germline V gene data show CDR1 as MNHEY and CDR2 as SVGAGI. This CDR3 has 13 amino acids. Trimming pared 0 bases from V and 8 bases from J, leaving 5 bases between. As regards this clonotype: The antigen is undetermined.

Via MiXCR, TCRdb re-called the reads, giving one row per CDR3 protein. The sample carries about 830,000 distinct CDR3 sequences, approximately 29% recorded once. Overall study findings and caveats: The cumulative frequency of public TCR beta families distinguished individuals who carried CMV together with the relevant HLA. In two of eight donors, the top clonotype was HLA-C-restricted CMV-specific.

This rearrangement joins TRBV6-5 to TRBJ1-6; D is ambiguous. The origin of this receptor is a human donor in good health (CMV status not recorded). Some clones in this sample may be carry-over from other donors' samples. Here the sequenced sample was cultured CD8+ T cells from PBMCs, taken from culture after CMV antigen stimulation. The CDR3, as DNA: TGTGCCAGCAGTTACTCGAGCGATTCACCCCTCCACTTT. Translation gives CASSYSSDSPLHF.